The 27 T cell receptor beta chains given below trace back to one sample, sequenced in a study of blood T cells in healthy people across ages. Together with a sample-barcoded 5' primer, a J-beta primer mix was included in a second PCR lasting roughly 6 to 12 cycles. TCRdb fed the 5' RACE reads into MiXCR, producing one record per CDR3 protein. Among around 1,500,000 distinct CDR3 sequences, 40% to 50% were seen once, and the ten largest hold 6.5% to 10%. Source material: blood. The receptor set was obtained from a woman under 30 in good health.

V is TRBV2 and J is TRBJ1-4; 8 positions match TRBD1. This CDR3 has 18 residues. J gave up 4 bases and V 2 bases, and 12 bases lay outside the gene matches. The germline V gene has CDR1 SNHLY and CDR2 FYNNEI. The CDR3 region is CASSERVPGQAYNEKLFF. CDR3 sequence (DNA): TGTGCCAGCAGTGAACGCGTCCCGGGACAGGCTTATAATGAAAAACTGTTTTTT.

The chain joins TRBV28 to TRBJ1-1; D gene unclear. Trimming took 6 bases from V and 1 from J, leaving 12 bases between them. The CDR3 sequence is 14 residues long. From germline, CDR1 is MDHEN and CDR2 SYDVKM. The CDR3 loop reads CASRTPIENTEAFF. CDR3 nucleotides: TGTGCCAGCAGAACCCCGATAGAGAACACTGAAGCTTTCTTT.

On this clonotype itself: Given a much more abundant clone one base away, this may be a read error. This rearrangement joins TRBV6-1 to TRBJ1-5; D remains ambiguous. CDR1 is MNHNS, CDR2 SASEGT, per germline. The CDR3 extends over 11 amino acids. The CDR3 reads CASGVDQPRHF. Written as DNA, the CDR3 is TGTGCCAGCGGGGTTGACCAGCCCCGGCATTTT.

V gene TRBV5-5 combines with J gene TRBJ2-1, with TRBD2 matching 10 bases. This CDR3 spans 16 amino acids. In germline, CDR1 is SGHKS, CDR2 YYEKEE (reference sequence). Germline trimming cut 4 bases from V and 8 bases from J; bases unmatched to any gene: 12. The CDR3 bases are TGTGCCAGCAGCCCCGAAGCGTTAGCGGGGGGCTATGAGCAGTTCTTC. Protein: CASSPEALAGGYEQFF.

This clonotype has at least ten counts. V and J are TRBV3-1 and TRBJ1-2; TRBD1 agrees at 8 bases. V shed 4 bases and J 3 bases; nucleotides not matched to a gene: 4. In germline, CDR1 is LGHDT, CDR2 YNNKEL (reference sequence). This CDR3 has 14 amino acids. The CDR3 reads CASSRQGSYYGYTF. DNA for the CDR3: TGTGCCAGCAGCCGACAGGGGTCTTACTATGGCTACACCTTC.

This sequence joins TRBV20-1 and TRBJ2-3; 8 bases are a match to TRBD2. Germline CDR1 is DFQATT and CDR2 is SNEGSKA (reference sequence). The CDR3 has 14 residues. The V and J ends lost 4 bases and 0 bases, in that order; junction bases with no gene match: 3. The DNA of the CDR3 is TGCAGTGCTATAGCGGGGACTAGCACAGATACGCAGTATTTT. Translating it yields CSAIAGTSTDTQYF.

V is TRBV6-5 and J is TRBJ1-2; D perhaps matches TRBD1 (6 bases). Germline CDR1 is MNHEY and CDR2 is SVGAGI. The CDR3 sequence is 15 residues long. Trimming shortened V by 0 bases and J by 4 bases, and 12 bases separated the two germline ends. CDR3 amino acids: CASSYSRGGSYGYTF. CDR3 nucleotides: TGTGCCAGCAGTTACTCGAGGGGGGGGAGCTATGGCTACACCTTC.

This clonotype was counted only a few times. The chain joins TRBV6-6 to TRBJ2-7; D call uncertain. CDR3 length: 16 amino acids. V was pared by 2 bases and J by 2 bases, with 16 bases between. CDR1 and CDR2 from the germline V gene are MNHNY and SVGAGI (reference sequence). The CDR3 reads CASSYKDGALTYEQYF. Here the CDR3 DNA reads TGTGCCAGCAGTTACAAGGACGGAGCCTTGACCTACGAGCAGTACTTC.

The J gene is TRBJ2-7, the V gene TRBV28, with D perhaps given as TRBD1 or TRBD2 (5 bases each). Germline V lookup: CDR1 MDHEN, CDR2 SYDVKM. The V gene lost 7 bases and the J gene lost 10 bases, with 17 bases spanning the gap. The CDR3 has 12 amino acids. The CDR3 here is CASNTLGTPQYF. CDR3 DNA: TGTGCCAGCAACACACTAGGGACCCCACAGTACTTC.

This rearrangement joins TRBV9 to TRBJ2-5; 10 nucleotides align to TRBD2. Germline assignment: CDR1 SGDLS and CDR2 YYNGEE. V lost 7 bases, J lost 11 bases, and 11 bases stayed unmatched. The CDR3 totals 13 residues. This chain's CDR3 is CASRWTSGPEQYF. The CDR3 bases are TGTGCCAGCCGATGGACTAGCGGCCCTGAGCAGTACTTC.

This clonotype appeared a few times. The chain employs TRBV6-5 and TRBJ2-6; D not certain. V lost 2 bases, J lost 13 bases, and 15 bases lay in between. In germline, CDR1 is MNHEY, CDR2 SVGAGI. CDR3 length: 14 residues. The CDR3 loop reads CASSYGAMVRVLTF. The CDR3 nucleotides read TGTGCCAGCAGTTACGGTGCGATGGTCCGGGTCCTGACTTTC.

This clonotype was observed a few times. This chain uses TRBV20-1 with TRBJ2-7; no clear D. CDR3 length equals 15 residues. CDR1 is DFQATT and CDR2 is SNEGSKA in the germline V gene (reference sequence). The V gene lost 0 bases and the J gene lost 5 bases, with 17 bases spanning the gap. The CDR3 spells CSARDPRQELHEQYF. Here the CDR3 DNA reads TGCAGTGCTAGAGACCCGAGACAAGAACTACACGAGCAGTACTTC.

This clonotype was counted at least ten times. V usage is TRBV9 and J usage is TRBJ2-1; 10 nucleotides match TRBD2. The J segment lost 4 bases and the V segment lost 0 bases, leaving 7 bases of the junction unmatched. This CDR3 is built from 17 residues. From germline, CDR1 is SGDLS and CDR2 YYNGEE. Written as DNA, the CDR3 is TGTGCCAGCAGCGTAGAAGTAGCGGGGGGAAAATACAATGAGCAGTTCTTC. Translated, it gives CASSVEVAGGKYNEQFF.

This clonotype has more than one count but fewer than ten. This rearrangement joins TRBV12-3 or TRBV12-4 to TRBJ2-1; D gene ambiguous. This CDR3 has 11 residues. Trimming left V 5 bases short and J 8 bases short, with 7 bases between. The CDR3 DNA sequence: TGTGCCAGCAGTCCGATAGATGAGCAGTTCTTC. Protein: CASSPIDEQFF.

The gene calls are TRBV6-1 and TRBJ2-5; D gene unclear. Germline values: CDR1 MNHNS, CDR2 SASEGT. V shed 6 bases and J shed 5 bases, with 19 bases lying between them. The CDR3 covers 15 residues. CDR3 sequence reads: CASSFGSGEAETQYF. The DNA of the CDR3 is TGTGCCAGCAGCTTCGGGTCCGGAGAAGCGGAGACCCAGTACTTC.

The gene calls are TRBV28 and TRBJ2-7; D remains ambiguous. This CDR3 comprises 15 residues. The V and J ends lost 4 bases and 5 bases respectively, with 18 bases between them. CDR1 is MDHEN, CDR2 SYDVKM, per germline. CDR3 DNA: TGTGCCAGCAGTTCCCTGGTAAGGGTGGCCAACGAGCAGTACTTC. Protein product: CASSSLVRVANEQYF.

The chain uses TRBV2 and TRBJ1-6, with a weak D call TRBD1 (6 bases). The V end was cut by 4 bases, the J end by 10 bases, with 14 bases between. CDR3 length equals 14 residues. From germline, CDR1 is SNHLY and CDR2 FYNNEI. The CDR3 DNA is TGTGCCAGCAGTGGGAAGGGGGATGCGTCACCCCTCCACTTT. Its protein is CASSGKGDASPLHF.

The chain couples TRBV20-1 to TRBJ2-7; 7 bases align to TRBD2. The CDR3 covers 14 residues. Germline CDR1 is DFQATT and CDR2 is SNEGSKA (reference sequence). V lost 5 bases to trimming and J lost 2 bases; unmatched junction nucleotides: 9. CDR3 nucleotide sequence: TGCAGTGCTTTCTTAGCGGGCAGCCCCTACGAGCAGTACTTC. This gives the protein CSAFLAGSPYEQYF.

V gene TRBV3-1 combines with J gene TRBJ1-2, with a weak D call TRBD1 (6 bases). This CDR3 comprises 16 residues. Trimming took 0 bases from V and 5 from J, leaving 16 bases between them. The germline V gene encodes CDR1 LGHDT and CDR2 YNNKEL (reference sequence). CDR3 nucleotides: TGTGCCAGCAGCCAAGATTATTTCTTTCAGGGGTATGGCTACACCTTC. Translating gives CASSQDYFFQGYGYTF.

This clonotype was seen a few times. V gene TRBV10-3 combines with J gene TRBJ2-3; D is perhaps TRBD2 (7 bases). The CDR3 consists of 16 residues. Trimming pared 0 bases from V and 3 bases from J, leaving 13 bases between. Germline V gives CDR1 ENHRY, CDR2 SYGVKD. CDR3 DNA sequence: TGTGCCATCAGTGAGTCAGCAGGGGAGGGTACAGATACGCAGTATTTT. Protein product: CAISESAGEGTDTQYF.

A note on this clonotype: An end of the junction differs from the germline gene, which may be a read error. The rearrangement joins TRBV2 to TRBJ1-6; 10 bases line up with TRBD1. The CDR3 covers 16 residues. Germline V gives CDR1 SNHLY, CDR2 FYNNEI. Written as DNA, the CDR3 is TGTGCCAGCAGTGAGGACAGGGGGTTGGTAGTTTCACCCCCCCACTTT. Protein sequence: CASSEDRGLVVSPPHF. Full variable domain (rest looked up from reference TRBV2 and TRBJ1-6): EPEVTQTPSHQVTQMGQEVILRCVPISNHLYFYWYRQILGQKVEFLVSFYNNEISEKSEIFDDQFSVERPDGSNFTLKIRSTKLEDSAMYFCASSEDRGLVVSPPHFGNGTRLTVT.

The genes are TRBV6-1 and TRBJ2-5, with D perhaps TRBD2 (7 bases). The V end lost 6 bases, the J end lost 6 bases, and 17 bases lay between the germline ends. Looked up from germline, CDR1 is MNHNS and CDR2 is SASEGT. There are 14 residues in the CDR3. The CDR3 coding sequence is TGTGCCAGCAGGGAGACGGGGGGCCTGCAGACCCAGTACTTC. Residues: CASRETGGLQTQYF.

The sample holds a few counts of this clonotype. The chain is built from TRBV5-1 and TRBJ2-1, with 14 bases that match TRBD2. This CDR3 is 19 amino acids long. Germline V lookup: CDR1 SGHRS, CDR2 YFSETQ. Trimming took 4 bases from V and 0 from J; bases not matched to a gene: 9. Here the CDR3 DNA reads TGCGCCAGCAGCCAGGGGACTAGCGGGGGTCCAAGCTCCTACAATGAGCAGTTCTTC. Translation gives CASSQGTSGGPSSYNEQFF.

This clonotype showed up just once. V and J are TRBV12-3 or TRBV12-4 and TRBJ2-3, with 11 bases fitting TRBD1. The CDR3 has 16 amino acids. The V and J ends lost 6 bases and 4 bases, in that order; junction bases with no gene match: 9. The CDR3 protein is CASSRDRGRISDTQYF. The CDR3 DNA follows: TGTGCCAGCAGCCGGGACAGGGGGAGAATCTCAGATACGCAGTATTTT.

This clonotype was counted only a few times. V is TRBV5-5 and J is TRBJ2-3; 10 bases align to TRBD1. V lost 1 base to trimming and J lost 3 bases; unmatched junction nucleotides: 5. In germline, CDR1 is SGHKS, CDR2 YYEKEE (reference sequence). CDR3 length: 16 amino acids. CDR3 DNA: TGTGCCAGCAGCTTGCTGGGACAGGGGACAACAGATACGCAGTATTTT. It is translated as CASSLLGQGTTDTQYF.

This chain connects TRBV4-3 to TRBJ2-7; unclear D gene. The DNA matches TRBJ2-5 better at its end, which makes the J call doubtful. The CDR3 loop spans 15 amino acids. CDR1 is LGHNA, CDR2 YSLEER, per germline. The CDR3 is CASSQEGSPGETQYF. In nucleotides, the CDR3 is TGCGCCAGCAGCCAAGAAGGAAGCCCCGGGGAGACCCAGTACTTC.

The sample holds a few counts of this clonotype. The V call is TRBV4-1, the J call TRBJ2-1; D is ambiguous. The CDR3 runs 14 residues. Germline lookup yields CDR1 MGHRA and CDR2 YSYEKL. Between the trimmed V and J ends, which lost 5 bases and 6 bases, there was a span of 14 bases. Here the CDR3 DNA reads TGCGCCAGCAGCGCAAGGCCCAGGTCCAATGAGCAGTTCTTC. Residues: CASSARPRSNEQFF.